This record covers a single T cell receptor (beta chain). Sequencing used immunoSEQ multiplex PCR; TCRdb keeps in-frame clones, though not all of them. Altogether around 44,000 clones are present, about 90% being singletons, with the ten largest covering 0.3% to 0.45%. The sample is drawn from a study of OX40 agonist ivuxolimab in advanced cancers. Germline-derived CDR1 and CDR2 are SGHRS and YFSETQ. The J segment lost 6 bases and the V segment lost 4 bases, leaving 9 bases of the junction unmatched. CDR3 length equals 14 residues. This chain joins TRBV5-1 and TRBJ2-7; 8 bases line up with TRBD1. The specimen comprised CD4+ or CD8+ T cells sorted from blood, sampled in a trial of the OX40 agonist ivuxolimab. The origin of this receptor is an adult with an advanced solid tumor such as melanoma, head and neck, liver or kidney cancer. In nucleotides, the CDR3 is TGCGCCAGCAGCCCAGCGGACAGGGCGCGCGAGCAGTACTTC. Its translation: CASSPADRAREQYF.